This TCR beta chain was documented in a study of T-cell memory formation after mild COVID-19 (dated by TCRdb to the early 2020s). Regarding the research as a whole: TCR sequence clusters from the two donors were largely donor specific. The cohort comprised two young, previously healthy adult volunteers, one female and one male. In a couple of donors, T-cell clones that expanded and contracted after mild COVID-19 were followed by sequencing TCRalpha and TCRbeta repertoires longitudinally.

The sequencer was an Illumina NovaSeq 6000. Using 5'RACE with constant-segment primers, TCRalpha and TCRbeta cDNA libraries were constructed, with sample barcodes and unique molecular identifiers added in the process. RNA was extracted from every sample with Trizol reagent. The libraries were amplified in two PCR steps, and the second step added a second sample barcode and Illumina TruSeq adapters. Libraries were sequenced on an Illumina NovaSeq with 2 x 150 bp paired-end reads. Per the authors' processing: The reads were demultiplexed and collapsed into UMI-guided consensus sequences using migec v1.2.7. Using mixcr v2.1.11, the UMI consensuses were aligned to TRA and TRB V and J templates and assembled into clonotypes. Clonotypes were classified as expanded or contracted when called significant by both edgeR and NoisET, with noise models trained on biological replicates. For edgeR calls, a false discovery rate-adjusted p below 0.01 and a log2 fold-change threshold of 1 were applied. PCA with hierarchical clustering of max-normalized trajectories of the 1000 most abundant clonotypes was used as exploratory dynamics analysis. Separately sequenced CD4+ and CD8+ repertoires were used to assign the CD4 or CD8 phenotype of responding clones. TCRdb ran its own pipeline on the public reads, namely fastp trimming at Q25 and MiXCR clone calling, and kept in-frame beta chains. Each CDR3 protein appears once, grouped with its most common genes and DNA. These V and J calls are TCRdb output, not the study's own analysis. This sample gives 350,000 to 500,000 distinct CDR3 sequences in total; 18% of them show up just once. 20% to 25% of the sample is in the top ten clones.

Ficoll-Paque density gradient centrifugation was used to isolate PBMCs. What the work shows at the level of the full study, not this receptor alone: The study covered only two mild cases, and larger cohorts including severe cases with pre-infection samples were considered necessary. From day 15 to 85, contracting clones showed balanced CD4/CD8 phenotypes, whereas a second wave of clones that expanded from day 15 to 37 leaned towards CD4+. The second-wave clones that peaked on day 37 were not confirmed to be SARS-CoV-2 specific. Contracting CD4+ clones appeared mostly in the CM and EM memory subsets, whereas CD8+ clones were enriched in EMRA. Some responding clones were detected in pre-infection memory, which suggested that pre-existing cross-reactive memory T cells had joined the SARS-CoV-2 response.

Looking up the germline V gene yields CDR1 KGHSH and CDR2 LQKENI. The V and J ends are trimmed by 2 bases and 1 base, leaving 8 bases between them. The CDR3 holds 14 amino acids from the cysteine to the phenylalanine. Kept here is only the CDR3 DNA, which spans 42 bases and is read in frame from base 1. As for this clonotype: Its antigen has not been determined. The input lacks base qualities; no much larger clone sits a single base away.

Material for sequencing was PBMCs or a T cell subset sorted from them (not recorded which). The origin of this receptor is a young man who had mild COVID-19 (a few samples of this study predate the infection). The sample titles of this study are shuffled in the database, so cell type and time point are left out; the donor was told from shared clones. The sequence is built from TRBV18 and TRBJ1-1, with no reliable assignment of the D segment. The CDR3 region has the sequence CASSPETRNTEAFF. The DNA sequence is given as TGTGCCAGCTCACCAGAGACCCGGAACACTGAAGCTTTCTTT.